This T cell receptor beta chain is from a study of T-cell memory formation after mild COVID-19. Study-level points and caveats: A subset of responding clones appeared in pre-infection memory, suggesting cross-reactive memory joined.

A single record per CDR3 protein comes from TCRdb applying MiXCR to the 5' RACE reads. The repertoire consists of around 99,000 distinct CDR3 sequences, with around an eighth occurring once and the leading ten covering around 40%. This clonotype was counted a few times. Its antigen is not known. Input material: PBMCs or a T cell subset sorted from them (not recorded which). The clonotype was recovered from a young man who had mild COVID-19 (a few samples of this study predate the infection). Cell type and time point are not known.

The CDR3 DNA reads as TGCGCCAGCAGCCAAGTTACGACCATGGGTGCGGACGCTTTCTTT. Its translation: CASSQVTTMGADAFF. V usage is TRBV4-3 and J usage is TRBJ1-1; D remains unclear. There are 15 residues in the CDR3. Germline assignment: CDR1 LGHNA and CDR2 YSLEER. Trimming removed 1 base at V and 11 bases at J, with 20 bases between.